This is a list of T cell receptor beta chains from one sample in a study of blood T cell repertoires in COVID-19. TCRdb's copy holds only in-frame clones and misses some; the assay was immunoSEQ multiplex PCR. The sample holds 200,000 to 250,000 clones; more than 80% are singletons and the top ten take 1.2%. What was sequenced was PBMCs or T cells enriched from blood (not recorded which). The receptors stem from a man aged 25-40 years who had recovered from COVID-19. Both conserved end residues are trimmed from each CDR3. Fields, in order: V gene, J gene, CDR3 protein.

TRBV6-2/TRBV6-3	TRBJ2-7	ASSRTSGAYEQY
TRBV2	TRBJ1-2	ASTSRQGPYGYT
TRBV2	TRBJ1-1	ASSEWRENTEAF
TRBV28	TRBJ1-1	ASRGTGGEAF
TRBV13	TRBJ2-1	ASSYGTGNEQF
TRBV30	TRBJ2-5	AWGRQGRETQY
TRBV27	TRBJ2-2	ASSYTRTVGELF
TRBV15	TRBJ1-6	ATSRDLVLGGNSPLH
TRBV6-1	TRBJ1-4	ASSEKGQGWGSEKLF
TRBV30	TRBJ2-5	AWTQGYQETQY
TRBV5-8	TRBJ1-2	ASPGPGSLPSYGYT
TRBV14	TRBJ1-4	ASSQREKLF
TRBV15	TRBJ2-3	ATSYTADTQY
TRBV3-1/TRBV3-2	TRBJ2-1	ASSQGGRAGEQF
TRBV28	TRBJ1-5	ASSLIRGARNQPQH
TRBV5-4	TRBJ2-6	ASSPPFPDRDHSGANVLT
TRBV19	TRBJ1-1	ASSLSGGITEAF
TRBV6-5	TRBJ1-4	AIGFTGSWEKLF
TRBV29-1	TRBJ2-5	SVDLAAETQY
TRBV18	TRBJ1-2	ASSTDSSYGYT
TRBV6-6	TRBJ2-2	ASSRSGAGELF
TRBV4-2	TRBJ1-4	ASSQAQGGKEKLF
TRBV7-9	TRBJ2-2	ASSFPGGGTGELF
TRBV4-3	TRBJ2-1	ASSQDRTQYNEQF
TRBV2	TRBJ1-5	ASSELRGGEKQPQH
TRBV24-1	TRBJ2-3	ATSDRQGRTDTQY
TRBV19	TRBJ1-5	ASRSPTPNQPQH
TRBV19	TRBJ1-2	ASTPGNTYGYT
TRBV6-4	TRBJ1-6	ASRLGPNNSPLH
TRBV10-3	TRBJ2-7	AISDRSGRAFFHEQY
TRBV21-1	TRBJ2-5	ASSSPPDSEETQY
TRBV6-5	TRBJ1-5	ASSYSTGSNQPQH
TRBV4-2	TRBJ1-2	ASSRDINQGYGYT
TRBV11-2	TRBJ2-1	ASSYFGRESPHEQF
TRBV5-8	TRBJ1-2	ASSRGDRGRSGYT
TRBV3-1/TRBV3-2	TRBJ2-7	ASSQGLTSGRGEQY
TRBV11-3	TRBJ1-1	ASSLAGKATEAF
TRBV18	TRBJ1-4	ASSPAQGWGGEKLF
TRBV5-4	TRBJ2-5	ASGPPGTETQY
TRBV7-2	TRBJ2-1	ASSLGGGLYNEQF
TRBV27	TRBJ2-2	ASSSERGSNTGELF
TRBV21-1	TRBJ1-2	ASSKGMLGRGSNYGYT
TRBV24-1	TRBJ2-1	ATSAKGLAGLNEQF
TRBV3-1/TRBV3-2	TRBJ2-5	ASSQGSGGGETQY
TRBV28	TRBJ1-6	ASSLIYRASGSPLH
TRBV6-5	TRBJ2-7	ASSYSGGSYEQY
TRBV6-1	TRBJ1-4	ASSEALRGRELF
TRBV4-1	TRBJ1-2	ASSQGGDYGYT
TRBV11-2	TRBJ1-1	ASSLGGTGAYTEAF
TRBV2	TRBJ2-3	ASSVTYLTDTQY